Sequencing of this TCR beta chain was carried out in a study of T cells after posttransplantation cyclophosphamide. General study findings and limits: Blood and skin or GI T cell repertoires showed limited TRB overlap. Donor CD8+ memory clones often dominated recipient blood repertoires at later times.

This clone came up many times. The antigen remains unidentified. This related bone marrow graft donor gave peripheral blood on the day of marrow donation. V was cut by 5 bases and J by 5 bases, with 16 bases left in between. CDR3 length equals 14 residues. The V gene's germline CDR1 is MNHEY and CDR2 SVGAGI. Produced via immunoSEQ multiplex PCR; TCRdb's table is partial and in-frame only. The data show some 50,000 clones, with none appearing a single time. V is TRBV6-5 and J is TRBJ2-7; tentatively, D is TRBD1 (5 bases). This receptor was obtained from a man aged 40-49 years in good health, CMV-negative, and a related stem cell transplant donor. Sequencing was carried out using PBMCs. CDR3 loop: CASSPGWYVDEQYF. For the CDR3, the DNA is TGTGCCAGCAGTCCAGGGTGGTACGTCGACGAGCAGTACTTC.